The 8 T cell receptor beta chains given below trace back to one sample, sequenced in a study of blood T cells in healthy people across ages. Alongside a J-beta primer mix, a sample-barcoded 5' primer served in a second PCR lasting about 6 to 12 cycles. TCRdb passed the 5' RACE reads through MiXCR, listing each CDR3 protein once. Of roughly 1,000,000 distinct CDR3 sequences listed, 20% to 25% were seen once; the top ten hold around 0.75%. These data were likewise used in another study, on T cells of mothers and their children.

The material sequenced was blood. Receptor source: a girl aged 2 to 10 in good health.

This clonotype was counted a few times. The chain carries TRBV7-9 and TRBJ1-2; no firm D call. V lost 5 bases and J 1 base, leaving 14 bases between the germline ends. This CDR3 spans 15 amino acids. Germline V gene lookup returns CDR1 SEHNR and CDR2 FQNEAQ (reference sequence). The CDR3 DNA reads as TGTGCCAGCAGCCCCTCGATGGATAGTAACTATGGCTACACCTTC. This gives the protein CASSPSMDSNYGYTF.

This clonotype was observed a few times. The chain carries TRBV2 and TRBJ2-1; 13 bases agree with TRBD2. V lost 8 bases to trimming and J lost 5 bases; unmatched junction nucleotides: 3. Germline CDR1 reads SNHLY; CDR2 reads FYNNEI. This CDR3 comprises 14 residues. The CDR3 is CASLGLAGNNEQFF. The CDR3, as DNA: TGTGCCAGCCTGGGACTAGCGGGAAACAATGAGCAGTTCTTC.

The DNA for the CDR3 is TGTGCCAGCAGTGATGGGACGACACTTGAAGCTTTCTTT. Encoded protein: CASSDGTTLEAFF. This chain uses TRBV27 with TRBJ1-1; TRBD1 might be the D (5 bases). V was cut by 5 bases and J by 7 bases, with 14 bases left in between. Germline V gene lookup returns CDR1 MNHEY and CDR2 SMNVEV (reference sequence). The CDR3 loop spans 13 amino acids.

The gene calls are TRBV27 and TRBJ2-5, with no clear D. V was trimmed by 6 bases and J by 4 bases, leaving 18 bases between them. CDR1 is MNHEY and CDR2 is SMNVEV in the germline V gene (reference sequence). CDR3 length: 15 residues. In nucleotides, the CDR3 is TGTGCCAGCAGCCTCTCGGTTTGGGGTCTAGAGACCCAGTACTTC. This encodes CASSLSVWGLETQYF.

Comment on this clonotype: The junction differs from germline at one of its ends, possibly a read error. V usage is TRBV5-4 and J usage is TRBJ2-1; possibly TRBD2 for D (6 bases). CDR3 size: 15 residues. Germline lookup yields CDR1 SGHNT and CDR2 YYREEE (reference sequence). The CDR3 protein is CTSSLDKGGYNEQFF. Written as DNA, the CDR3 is TGTACCAGCAGCTTGGACAAGGGAGGTTACAATGAGCAGTTCTTC.

CDR3 sequence (DNA): TGTGCCAGCAACCCCCCCGGGGAGGGTTACAATGAGCAGTTCTTC. Amino acids: CASNPPGEGYNEQFF. This chain uses TRBV7-8 with TRBJ2-1, with 7 positions matching TRBD2. The CDR3 contains 15 residues. In germline, CDR1 is SGHVS, CDR2 FQNEAQ. V lost 7 bases and J lost 4; bases outside the gene matches: 10.

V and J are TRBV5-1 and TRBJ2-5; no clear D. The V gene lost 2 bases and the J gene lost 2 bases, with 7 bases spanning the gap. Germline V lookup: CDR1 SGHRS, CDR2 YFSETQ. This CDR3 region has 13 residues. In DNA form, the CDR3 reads TGCGCCAGCAGCTTTATATATCAAGAGACCCAGTACTTC. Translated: CASSFIYQETQYF.

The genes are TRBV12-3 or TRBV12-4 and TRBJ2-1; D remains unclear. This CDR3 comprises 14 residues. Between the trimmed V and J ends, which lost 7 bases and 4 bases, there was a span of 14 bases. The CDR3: CASTSLLGYNEQFF. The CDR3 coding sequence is TGTGCCAGCACCTCCCTCCTGGGTTACAATGAGCAGTTCTTC.